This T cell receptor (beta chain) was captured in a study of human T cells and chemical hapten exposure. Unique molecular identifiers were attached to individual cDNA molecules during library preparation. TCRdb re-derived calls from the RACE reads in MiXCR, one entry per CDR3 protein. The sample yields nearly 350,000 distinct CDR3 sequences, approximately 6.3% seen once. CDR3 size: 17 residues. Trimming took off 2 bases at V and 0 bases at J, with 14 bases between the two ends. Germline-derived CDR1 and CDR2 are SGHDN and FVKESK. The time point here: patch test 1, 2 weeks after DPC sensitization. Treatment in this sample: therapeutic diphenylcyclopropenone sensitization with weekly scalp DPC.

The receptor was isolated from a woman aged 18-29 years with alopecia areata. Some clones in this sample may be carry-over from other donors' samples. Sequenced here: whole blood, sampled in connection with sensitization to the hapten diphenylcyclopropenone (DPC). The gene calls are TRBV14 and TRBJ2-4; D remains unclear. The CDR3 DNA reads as TGTGCCAGCAGCCAACCGGACCGCTTTCTAGCCAAAAACATTCAGTACTTC. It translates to CASSQPDRFLAKNIQYF. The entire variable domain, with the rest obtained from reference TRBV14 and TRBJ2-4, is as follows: EAGVTQFPSHSVIEKGQTVTLRCDPISGHDNLYWYRRVMGKEIKFLLHFVKESKQDESGMPNNRFLAERTGGTYSTLKVQPAELEDSGVYFCASSQPDRFLAKNIQYFGAGTRLSVL.